Presented here are 3 T cell receptor beta chains from one specimen sequenced in a study of cytomegalovirus exposure and HLA in healthy donors. 13 Jbeta primers and 60 Vbeta primers were used for the PCR. Clones were read by immunoSEQ multiplex PCR, and TCRdb kept only the in-frame ones, dropping some. The sample holds about 31,000 clones, around two thirds seen once. Sequenced: PBMCs. The receptors were gathered from a man aged 50-59 years in good health and CMV-seropositive.

This clone has only a few counts. The gene calls are TRBV5-1 and TRBJ1-6; D gene uncertain. Germline V lookup: CDR1 SGHRS, CDR2 YFSETQ. V gave up 6 bases and J gave up 9 bases, with 13 bases separating them. The CDR3 extends over 13 amino acids. CDR3 sequence reads: CASKDPGVSPLHF. The CDR3 DNA sequence: TGCGCCAGCAAGGACCCCGGGGTTTCACCCCTCCACTTT.

J is TRBJ1-1 and V is TRBV2, with TRBD1 matching 8 bases. Germline values: CDR1 SNHLY, CDR2 FYNNEI. The CDR3 is made up of 14 amino acids. V was pared by 6 bases and J by 1 base, with 4 bases of the junction left unmatched. The CDR3 sequence is CASSGQGRNTEAFF. Written as DNA, the CDR3 is TGTGCCAGCAGCGGACAGGGTCGGAACACTGAAGCTTTCTTT.

A few counts support this clone. The V gene is TRBV2, the J gene TRBJ1-3, with D possibly matching TRBD1 (6 bases). The germline V gene encodes CDR1 SNHLY and CDR2 FYNNEI. The CDR3 contains 14 residues. V was cut by 6 bases and J by 0 bases, with 9 bases left in between. The CDR3 DNA sequence: TGTGCCAGCAGGATGGACAGCTCTGGAAACACCATATATTTT. Amino acid sequence: CASRMDSSGNTIYF. The full variable domain, rest sourced from reference TRBV2 and TRBJ1-3, is EPEVTQTPSHQVTQMGQEVILRCVPISNHLYFYWYRQILGQKVEFLVSFYNNEISEKSEIFDDQFSVERPDGSNFTLKIRSTKLEDSAMYFCASRMDSSGNTIYFGEGSWLTVV.